This T cell receptor beta chain was recovered during a study of blood T cells in healthy people across ages. Findings and caveats of the study: As naive T cell percentage varied, TCR beta diversity correlated strongly with it.

In its sample, this clonotype was seen many times. Its cognate antigen is unknown. Each donor's blood draw was around 9.1 milliliters of peripheral blood. Isolated PBMCs totaled at least 6.5 million in each sample. The CDR3 is 12 amino acids. The V gene lost 2 bases and the J gene lost 3 bases, with 5 bases spanning the gap. Looked up from germline, CDR1 is LGHDT and CDR2 is YNNKEL (reference sequence). Combining a sample-barcoded 5' primer with a J-beta primer mix, a second PCR ran for roughly 7 to 12 cycles. TCRdb analysed the 5' RACE reads with MiXCR anew, one entry per CDR3 protein. The table lists 700,000 to 950,000 distinct CDR3 sequences, around 40% of them singletons, with 20% to 25% in the top ten.

This TCR was sampled from a woman aged 55-70 years in good health. Material for sequencing was blood. This chain uses TRBV3-1 with TRBJ2-7; no definite D call. The CDR3 protein is CASSQTYYEQYF. Here the CDR3 DNA reads TGTGCCAGCAGCCAAACCTACTACGAGCAGTACTTC.